This T cell receptor beta chain was captured in a study of shared clonotypes between healthy human individuals (dated by TCRdb to about 2020). A note on the overall study: Three men and a couple of women, aged 18 to 49 years, made up the cohort. For each donor, CD4 naive and CD4 memory were each run on three plates, CD8 naive on two plates, and CD8 memory on one plate. To estimate repertoire size and how much clonotypes are shared between individuals, the study performed deep sequencing of blood TCR repertoires from a handful of healthy adults. To increase sequencing depth and limit assay-specific biases, TCR repertoire library preparation and sequencing were carried out by different laboratories using diverse techniques. Per donor, leukapheresis produced somewhere between about 0.94 and 9.5 billion PBMCs. The paper's findings and limits, for the study overall: The genetic and exposure-history diversity represented was limited by the small number of donors. Naive subsets generally had larger estimated clonotype richness than memory subsets did. Sharing across a few donors was observed for around 5% of naive CD4, 3.5% of naive CD8, 2% to 2.5% of memory CD4, and roughly 0.43% of memory CD8 clonotypes. Pairwise subsampling indicated that sequencing depth was expected to affect the degree of clonotype sharing among donors. Sampling was restricted to blood, and TCR repertoires in tissues likely differ from the TCR repertoires found in blood. Incomplete sequencing was indicated by rarefaction of sorted-subset datasets, despite the large sequencing depth. Higher generation probabilities were observed for clonotypes shared by all four sorted-subset donors than for non-shared clonotypes.

Using the deep immunoSEQ assay, TCR CDR3 regions were amplified from genomic DNA by multiplex PCR. Extracted genomic DNA from each cell subset was spread evenly across all wells of several immunoSEQ 96-well plates, with each plate serving as a replicate. For sorted subsets, roughly 200 ng genomic DNA, equal to about 30,000 T cell genomes, was loaded into each replicate PCR. Purified libraries were quantified with a Qubit 3.0 fluorometer, sized on a Bioanalyzer 2100, and re-quantified with the KAPA Library Quantification kit. Each immunoSEQ 96-well plate was sequenced on its own single-read 150-cycle Illumina NextSeq 550 flow cell. Processing in the source paper ran as follows. Because only junctional sequences without quality scores were contained in the immunoSEQ output, filtering matching that applied to full-length reads could not be performed. Sequences were annotated with PyIR, a Python wrapper for IgBLAST v1.9, using IMGT germline references to assign V/J genes and CDR3. Reads were removed for weak V/J assignments (E-value above 1e-6), missing CDR3, stop codons, out-of-frame junctions, or ambiguous translated residues. V3J clonotypes were defined as sequences sharing the same inferred V gene, J gene, and CDR3 amino acid sequence. Percentage overlap between repertoires was computed as shared unique clonotypes divided by the size of the smaller repertoire. Richness of each repertoire was evaluated using RTK rarefaction, the Chao1 estimator, and Recon v2.1 estimates of unobserved clonotypes. Generation probabilities were computed with OLGA for all TCRbeta clonotypes obtained by the gDNA method from a few donors. TCRdb took over this immuneACCESS table, retaining in-frame rearrangements with V and J assigned. Such tables are incomplete; in checked studies, under half of the missing clones stem from an unresolved V gene, and the remainder is unexplained. Clonal size and the V and J genes are those of that table, whereas D and trimming came from the DNA. Across this sample there are approximately 1.1 million clones, with approximately 78% seen only once. The ten largest clones capture about 0.52% of the sample.

The CDR3 measures 13 amino acids from cysteine to phenylalanine. Of the read, only the CDR3 DNA is kept; its 39 bases are in frame from base 1. A distance of 10 bases separates the germline ends of V and J, which lose 5 bases and 3 bases respectively. The germline V gene (reference sequence) sets CDR1 to SEHNR and CDR2 to FQNEAQ. Healthy HIV-negative adults with no recently reported acute infections or vaccinations were included as donors. All donors were Caucasian adults living in Nashville, Tennessee, USA. Magnetic negative selection was used to enrich CD4+ T cells, after which naive cells were positively selected on CD45RA and the negative fraction became the memory subset. After blood collection by leukapheresis, PBMCs were isolated using Ficoll-Histopaque density gradient centrifugation and then cryopreserved in the vapor phase of liquid nitrogen. Purity and quantity of every magnetically sorted T cell population were checked by analytical flow cytometry. Genomic DNA was isolated from each sorted fraction and quantified by UV absorbance on a Nanodrop 2000c.

This clone showed up just a few times. Its antigen is currently not known. This clone may be a read error of a much larger clone one base away. Material for sequencing was memory CD4+ T cells from PBMCs. The cell subset or site label, as the study defines it: CD45RA-negative fraction. Recombination joined TRBV7-9 with TRBJ1-1; TRBD1 might be the D gene, on 6 matching bases. This sequence was found in a man aged 18 to 30 in good health. Some clones in this sample may be carry-over from other donors' samples. The base sequence is TGTGCCAGCAGCCAACAGGGAGACACTGAAGCTTTCTTT. It codes for CASSQQGDTEAFF.